Included here is one T cell receptor (beta chain) sequence, with context. Its antigen remains unknown. The source of the sample is a study of STAT5B mutations in CD4+ large granular lymphocyte leukemia. Study-level results: CD4-sorted patient repertoires seemed more clonal than healthy CD4+ repertoires.

TCRdb keeps only in-frame clones here, not all; method: immunoSEQ multiplex PCR. The sample records about 25,000 clones, about 70% being singletons. This receptor was taken from a human donor in good health. The source material was CD4+ T cells from blood buffy coats.

The CDR3 bases are TGCGCCAGCAGCTCGAGGCAGACAGATACGCAGTATTTT. Its translation is CASSSRQTDTQYF. The rearrangement joins TRBV5-1 to TRBJ2-3, with D hard to call. This CDR3 has 13 residues. V was clipped by 3 bases and J by 3 bases, with 8 bases between them. Germline V lookup: CDR1 SGHRS, CDR2 YFSETQ.